Below are 19 T cell receptor delta chains sequenced from a single sample in a study of gamma-delta chains in newborns, infants, children. TCRdb redid the clone calls on the reads with CATT. The sample has 14,000 to 15,000 delta-chain clones; around 7% are singletons. The sequenced sample was blood. These receptors were obtained from a child who was a newborn, infant or young child, either healthy, febrile or measles-vaccinated (not recorded which).

Sample share makes this clone medium-sized. This may be a read error, as it is one base from a much larger clone. Other DNA sequences in the same sample also yield this CDR3. The V gene is TRDV2, the J gene TRDJ3; 9 bases align to TRDD3. Trimming removed 1 base from V and 0 bases from J; junction bases left unmatched: 3. The CDR3 totals 18 residues. Germline loops: CDR1 GEAIGNYY, CDR2 EKD. The CDR3 here is CACDTVLGDSWDTRQMFF. Written as DNA, the CDR3 is TGTGCCTGTGACACAGTACTGGGGGACTCCTGGGACACCCGACAGATGTTTTTC.

As concerns this clone: Germline and junction disagree at one end, which may indicate a read error. Distinct nucleotide sequences in the sample also encode this CDR3. This chain connects TRDV2 to TRDJ3; TRDD3 aligns across 7 bases. In germline, CDR1 is GEAIGNYY, CDR2 EKD. CDR3 length: 20 amino acids. The CDR3 reads CACDTVGGSQSSWDTRQMFF. Here the CDR3 DNA reads TGTGCCTGTGACACCGTAGGGGGATCCCAAAGCTCCTGGGACACCCGCCAGATGTTTTTC.

This clone showed up many times. In the same sample, other DNA sequences code for this CDR3. The J gene is TRDJ3, the V gene TRDV2; D is possibly TRDD3 (6 bases). CDR3 size: 18 residues. Germline V lookup: CDR1 GEAIGNYY, CDR2 EKD. Trimming left V 0 bases short and J 0 bases short, with 11 bases between. DNA of the CDR3: TGTGCCTGTGACACCGTGGGGGGGAGCTCCTGGGACACCCGACAGATGTTTTTC. Its protein product is CACDTVGGSSWDTRQMFF.

With regard to this clone: The identical CDR3 is also encoded by other nucleotide sequences in the sample. The chain employs TRDV2 and TRDJ3, with 12 bases aligning to TRDD3. Looked up from germline, CDR1 is GEAIGNYY and CDR2 is EKD. CDR3 length equals 18 residues. The trim removed 4 bases at V and 0 bases at J, leaving 3 bases unmatched. This CDR3 reads CACDTLGDTSWDTRQMFF. In nucleotides, the CDR3 is TGTGCCTGTGATACACTGGGGGATACCTCCTGGGACACCCGACAGATGTTTTTC.

This clone is labeled as medium-sized. The sample has other DNA sequences that encode this CDR3 too. The J gene is TRDJ3, the V gene TRDV2, with 13 bases identical to TRDD3. CDR3 length equals 20 residues. The junction had 5 bases not matched to a gene; V was cut back by 0 bases and J by 1 base. In germline, CDR1 is GEAIGNYY, CDR2 EKD. The CDR3 nucleotides read TGTGCCTGTGACACCGTACTGGGGGATACGTCGTCCTGGGACACCCGACAGATGTTTTTC. Amino acid sequence: CACDTVLGDTSSWDTRQMFF.

V usage is TRDV2 and J usage is TRDJ2, with TRDD3 identical over 13 bases. Germline V gene data show CDR1 as GEAIGNYY and CDR2 as EKD. The ends lost 3 bases at V and 6 bases at J; junction bases unmatched: 12. This CDR3 spans 18 amino acids. CDR3 loop: CACDSLVLGDTWAAQLFF. Written as DNA, the CDR3 is TGTGCCTGTGACTCCCTAGTACTGGGGGATACGTGGGCAGCACAACTCTTCTTT.

The gene calls are TRDV1 and TRDJ1; a possible D gene is TRDD2 (6 bases). Germline V lookup: CDR1 TSWWSYY, CDR2 QGS. This CDR3 has 17 residues. V was clipped by 4 bases and J by 5 bases, with 23 bases between them. The CDR3 region is CALGGLPSGVTMDKLIF. DNA for the CDR3: TGTGCTCTTGGGGGCCTGCCTTCCGGTGTTACGATGGATAAACTCATCTTT.

This clone showed up just a few times. Other DNA sequences in the sample encode the same CDR3. V is TRDV2 and J is TRDJ3; the match to TRDD3 covers 8 bases. CDR3 length equals 18 residues. The V and J ends lost 1 base and 1 base, in that order; junction bases with no gene match: 5. Per the germline V gene, CDR1 is GEAIGNYY and CDR2 is EKD. The CDR3 reads CACDTVLGVSWDTRQMFF. The CDR3 DNA reads TGTGCCTGTGACACTGTACTGGGGGTTTCCTGGGACACCCGACAGATGTTTTTC.

This clone came up a few times. Sequence at one end of the junction differs from germline and may be a read error. J is TRDJ3 and V is TRDV2; 8 nucleotides match TRDD3. Germline assignment: CDR1 GEAIGNYY and CDR2 EKD. The CDR3 totals 20 residues. This chain's CDR3 is CACDTVTWGDSSWDTRQIFF. The CDR3 region has the DNA TGTGCCTGTGACACCGTTACCTGGGGGGATAGCTCCTGGGACACCCGACAGATATTTTTC.

A note on this clone: The same CDR3 arises from other DNA sequences in this sample as well. V and J are TRDV2 and TRDJ3; 8 positions match TRDD3. This CDR3 region has 17 residues. Germline V gene sequence: CDR1 GEAIGNYY, CDR2 EKD. V lost 0 bases, J lost 5 bases, and 5 bases stayed unmatched. The CDR3 bases are TGTGCCTGTGACACCGTTGGGGGATCTCGGGACACCCGACAGATGTTTTTC. Translation gives CACDTVGGSRDTRQMFF.

Of note for this clone: A read error is the likely source, as a far larger clone sits one nucleotide away. The identical CDR3 is also encoded by other nucleotide sequences in the sample. The chain uses TRDV2 and TRDJ1; 13 bases align to TRDD3. The CDR3 totals 15 residues. CDR1 GEAIGNYY and CDR2 EKD come from the germline V gene. This CDR3 is CACDYWGIRTDKLIF. The DNA of the CDR3 is TGTGCCTGTGACTACTGGGGGATACGCACCGATAAGCTCATCTTT.

For this clone: Being one base from a much bigger clone, this may be a read error. Other DNA sequences in this sample translate to the same CDR3. V usage is TRDV2 and J usage is TRDJ3; 9 bases are shared with TRDD3. CDR1 GEAIGNYY and CDR2 EKD come from the germline V gene. V shed 1 base, J shed 0 bases, and the junction held 6 bases outside the gene matches. The CDR3 covers 19 residues. In DNA form, the CDR3 reads TGTGCCTGTGACACAGTACTGGGGGAGAGCTCCTGGGACACCCGACAGATGTTTTTC. It is translated as CACDTVLGESSWDTRQMFF.

Note on this clone: Mismatch with germline at one junction end may stem from a read error. The same CDR3 also results from other DNA sequences found in this sample. J is TRDJ3 and V is TRDV2; 8 nucleotides match TRDD3. CDR1 is GEAIGNYY, CDR2 EKD, per germline. The CDR3 loop spans 18 amino acids. CDR3 sequence reads: CACDTLGESSWDTRQMFF. The CDR3 bases are TGTGCCTGTGACACCCTGGGGGAGAGCTCCTGGGACACCCGGCAGATGTTTTTC.

This clone was observed a handful of times. The same CDR3 also results from other DNA sequences found in this sample. J is TRDJ3 and V is TRDV2, with 11 bases identical to TRDD3. V lost 3 bases and J lost 0; bases outside the gene matches: 6. The CDR3 is made up of 19 amino acids. CDR1 is GEAIGNYY and CDR2 is EKD in the germline V gene. CDR3 in amino acids: CACDPVLGDNSWDTRQMFF. The DNA for the CDR3 is TGTGCCTGTGACCCTGTACTGGGGGATAACTCCTGGGACACCCGACAGATGTTTTTC.

This sequence joins TRDV2 and TRDJ2, with TRDD3 identical over 13 bases. J lost 4 bases, V lost 3 bases, and 10 bases had no gene match. CDR3 length: 18 amino acids. Looked up from germline, CDR1 is GEAIGNYY and CDR2 is EKD. CDR3 coding DNA: TGTGCCTGTGACCCCGTCCTTACTGGGGGATACGGGACAGCACAACTCTTCTTT. Protein product: CACDPVLTGGYGTAQLFF.

As concerns this clone: This may come from a read error, since a much larger clone is one base off. Other DNA sequences in this sample translate to the same CDR3. The chain employs TRDV2 and TRDJ3; TRDD3 aligns across 13 bases. The V and J ends lost 1 base and 0 bases, in that order; junction bases with no gene match: 5. Germline V gene sequence: CDR1 GEAIGNYY, CDR2 EKD. CDR3 length equals 20 residues. CDR3 in amino acids: CACDTVLGDTRSWDTRQMFF. In DNA, the CDR3 is TGTGCCTGTGACACAGTACTGGGGGATACGCGCTCCTGGGACACCCGACAGATGTTTTTC.

In its sample, this clone ranks as medium-sized. Other DNA sequences in this specimen translate into the identical CDR3. The chain couples TRDV2 to TRDJ3; 9 bases line up with TRDD3. The germline V gene has CDR1 GEAIGNYY and CDR2 EKD. The CDR3 is made up of 18 amino acids. After removal of 1 base from V and 0 bases from J, the junction contained 3 bases not matched to a gene. The CDR3 DNA reads TGTGCCTGTGACACACTGGGGGAAAGCTCCTGGGACACCCGACAGATGTTTTTC. Translation gives CACDTLGESSWDTRQMFF.

The rearrangement joins TRDV2 to TRDJ3; TRDD3 matches at 11 bases. Trimming at V came to 3 bases and at J to 2 bases, leaving 8 bases not matched to a gene. The CDR3 sequence is 19 residues long. Germline V gene data show CDR1 as GEAIGNYY and CDR2 as EKD. CDR3 protein: CACDPAVLGDTWDTRQMFF. In nucleotides, the CDR3 is TGTGCCTGTGACCCGGCCGTACTGGGGGATACCTGGGACACCCGACAGATGTTTTTC.

This clone was counted between two and nine times. Relative to the germline gene, one junction end is altered; a read error may explain this. The chain recombines TRDV2 with TRDJ3; D uncertain. The CDR3 covers 18 residues. From germline, CDR1 is GEAIGNYY and CDR2 EKD. The DNA for the CDR3 is TGTGCCTGTGACAGTACTGAATCCGTCTCCCGGGACACCCGACAGATGTTTTTC. Translated: CACDSTESVSRDTRQMFF.